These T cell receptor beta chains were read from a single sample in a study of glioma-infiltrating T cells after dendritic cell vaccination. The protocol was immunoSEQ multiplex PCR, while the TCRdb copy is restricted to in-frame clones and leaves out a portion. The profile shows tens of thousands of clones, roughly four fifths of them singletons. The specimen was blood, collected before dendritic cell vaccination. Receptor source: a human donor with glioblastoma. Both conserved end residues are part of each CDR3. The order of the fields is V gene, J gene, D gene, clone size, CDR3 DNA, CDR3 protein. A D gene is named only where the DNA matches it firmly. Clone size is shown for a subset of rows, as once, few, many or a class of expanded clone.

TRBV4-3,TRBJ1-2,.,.,TGCGCCAGCAGCCACTGGGCGGGGGTGCCACCCTATGGCTACACCTTC,CASSHWAGVPPYGYTF
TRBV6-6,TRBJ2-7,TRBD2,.,TGTGCCAGCAGTAACGCCGGGACTAGCGGGGTCAACGAGCAGTACTTC,CASSNAGTSGVNEQYF
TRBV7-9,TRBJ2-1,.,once,TGTGCCAGCAGCTCGACCGGGGGAGCCGATGAGCAGTTCTTC,CASSSTGGADEQFF
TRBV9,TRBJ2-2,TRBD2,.,TGTGCCAGCAGCGAGGGGGTAGCGGGACACACCGGGGAGCTGTTTTTT,CASSEGVAGHTGELFF
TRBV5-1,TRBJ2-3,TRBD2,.,TGCGCCAGCAGCGGGGACTATGGCGCAGATACGCAGTATTTT,CASSGDYGADTQYF
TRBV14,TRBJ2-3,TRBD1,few,TGTGCCAGCAGCTATTGGACAGGGGTTGATACTACAGATACGCAGTATTTT,CASSYWTGVDTTDTQYF
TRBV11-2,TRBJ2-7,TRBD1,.,TGTGCCAGCAGCTCGAGGGGGACAGGGACCTCCTACGAGCAGTACTTC,CASSSRGTGTSYEQYF
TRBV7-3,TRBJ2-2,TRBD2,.,TGTGCCAGCAGCGCAACTAGCGGGGGGGCCAACACCGGGGAGCTGTTTTTT,CASSATSGGANTGELFF
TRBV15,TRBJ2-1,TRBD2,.,TGTGCCACCAGCAGAGATCCGGGACTAGCGGGGATTGGGCAGTTCTTC,CATSRDPGLAGIGQFF
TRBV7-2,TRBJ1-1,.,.,TGTGCCAGCAGCTTAGGGACTGATCACAACACTGAAGCTTTCTTT,CASSLGTDHNTEAFF
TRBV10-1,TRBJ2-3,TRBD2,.,TGCGCCAGCAGTGCAATAGCGGGGCACGGGGCAGGGGATACGCAGTATTTT,CASSAIAGHGAGDTQYF
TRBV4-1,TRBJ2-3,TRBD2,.,TGCGCCAGCAGCCAAGACGGGGGGGGCACAGATACGCAGTATTTT,CASSQDGGGTDTQYF
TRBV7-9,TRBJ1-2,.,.,TGTGCCAGCAGCTTAGAGGGCAGGGGCTACGGCTACACCTTC,CASSLEGRGYGYTF
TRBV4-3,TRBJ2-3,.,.,TGCGCCAGCAGCCACAATACAGATACGCAGTATTTT,CASSHNTDTQYF
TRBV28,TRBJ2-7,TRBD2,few,TGTGCCAGCAGTTTCTCATTAGCTCCGGGACTAGCGGGTGATAGCCACTACGAGCAGTACTTC,CASSFSLAPGLAGDSHYEQYF
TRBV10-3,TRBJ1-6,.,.,TGTGCCATCAGCATGGACAGCCAGAGCTCCTATAATTCCCCCCTCCACTTT,CAISMDSQSSYNSPLHF
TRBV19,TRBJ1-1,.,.,TGTGCCAGTAGTATCTTCTGGCCGGGAGAAAACACTGAAGCTTTCTTT,CASSIFWPGENTEAFF
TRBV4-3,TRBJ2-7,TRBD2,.,TGCGCCAGCAGCCCAGGACGGGGACTAATGACCTACGAGCAGTACTTC,CASSPGRGLMTYEQYF
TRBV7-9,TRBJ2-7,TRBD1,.,TGTGCCAGCAGCTCGGACAGGGGGACCTACGAGCAGTACTTC,CASSSDRGTYEQYF
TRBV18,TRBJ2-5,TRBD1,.,TGTGCCAGCTCACCACCGGACAGGGTAGGAGAGACCCAGTACTTC,CASSPPDRVGETQYF
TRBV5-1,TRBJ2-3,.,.,TGCGCCACCCGTCCGAGAAGCACAGATACGCAGTATTTT,CATRPRSTDTQYF
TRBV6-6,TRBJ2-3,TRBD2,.,TGTGCCAGCAGTTACTCGACTAGCGGGGGGGCGGCTACGCAGTATTTT,CASSYSTSGGAATQYF
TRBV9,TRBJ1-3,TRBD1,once,TGTGCCAGCAGCGTAACAGGGGTAAACACTGGAAACACCATATATTTT,CASSVTGVNTGNTIYF
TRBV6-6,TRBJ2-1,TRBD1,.,TGTGCCAGCAGTTATGGACAGGCCGGGAATGAGCAGTTCTTC,CASSYGQAGNEQFF
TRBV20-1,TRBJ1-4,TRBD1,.,TGCAGTGGACAGGGTTTTGAAAAACTGTTTTTT,CSGQGFEKLFF
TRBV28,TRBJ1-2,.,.,TGTGCCAGCAGCTCCTCAGGGGAAGGCTACACCTTC,CASSSSGEGYTF
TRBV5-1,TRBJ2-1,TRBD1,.,TGCGCCAGCAGCTTGACAGGGGATAACTACAATGAGCAGTTCTTC,CASSLTGDNYNEQFF
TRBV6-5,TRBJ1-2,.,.,TGTGCCAGCAGTCAACAAAGCGAGATCTATGGCTACACCTTC,CASSQQSEIYGYTF
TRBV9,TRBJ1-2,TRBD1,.,TGTGCCAGCAGCGCCCAGGCCGGGACAGGGCACTATGGCTACACCTTC,CASSAQAGTGHYGYTF
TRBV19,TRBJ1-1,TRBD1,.,TGTGCCAGTAACTCCTTGACAGGGGGAGCTTTCTTT,CASNSLTGGAFF
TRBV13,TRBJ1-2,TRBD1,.,TGTGCCAGCAGCCCGGGACAGGGAAACTACTATGGCTACACCTTC,CASSPGQGNYYGYTF